This T cell receptor beta chain came from a study of T cell changes during pregnancy in multiple sclerosis. Method: immunoSEQ multiplex PCR; TCRdb's copy keeps in-frame clones and lacks some. The profile covers more than 45,000 clones, with roughly 90% appearing a single time and about 0.6% taken by the ten largest. CDR3 length: 13 amino acids. Germline lookup yields CDR1 LNHNV and CDR2 YYDKDF (reference sequence). After removal of 3 bases from V and 3 bases from J, the junction contained 0 bases not matched to a gene. The TCR originated in a female donor with multiple sclerosis, enrolled in a pregnancy study. The material sequenced was CD4+ T cells from peripheral blood mononuclear cells, taken after pregnancy. The chain joins TRBV15 to TRBJ2-3; 7 bases align to TRBD2. CDR3 coding DNA: TGTGCCACCAGCAGGGGGGGGACAGATACGCAGTATTTT. This sequence encodes CATSRGGTDTQYF. The complete variable domain, with remaining parts taken from reference TRBV15 and TRBJ2-3, reads DAMVIQNPRYQVTQFGKPVTLSCSQTLNHNVMYWYQQKSSQAPKLLFHYYDKDFNNEADTPDNFQSRRPNTSFCFLDIRSPGLGDTAMYLCATSRGGTDTQYFGPGTRLTVL.